This TCR beta chain stems from a study of shared clonotypes between healthy human individuals (dated by TCRdb to the early 2020s). In terms of the full investigation: The cohort comprised a couple of women and three men aged 18 to 49 years. Leukapheresis yielded between about 0.94 and 9.5 billion PBMCs per donor. For each donor, CD4 naive and CD4 memory were each given three plates, CD8 naive was given two plates, and CD8 memory was given one plate. Different laboratories and diverse techniques were used to prepare libraries and sequence TCR repertoires, to increase sequencing depth and limit assay-specific biases. Blood TCR repertoires of about five healthy adults were deeply sequenced to estimate repertoire size and the extent of clonotype sharing between individuals. The research as a whole found: Larger estimated clonotype richness was generally found for naive subsets than for memory subsets. Sampling was restricted to blood, and TCR repertoires in tissue are likely to differ from TCR repertoires in blood. Based on pairwise subsampling, the degree of clonotype sharing among donors was expected to be affected by sequencing depth. Higher generation probabilities were observed for clonotypes shared by all four sorted-subset donors than for non-shared clonotypes. The genetic and exposure-history diversity represented was limited by the small number of donors. Approximately 5% of naive CD4, 3.5% of naive CD8, approximately 2% of memory CD4, and about 0.4% of memory CD8 clonotypes were shared across several donors. Even with the large sequencing depth, rarefaction of the sorted-subset datasets indicated that sequencing was incomplete.

To note about this clone: What antigen it recognizes has not been identified. There are no base qualities to consult, and no much larger clone falls within one base.

The CDR3 runs 13 amino acids, cysteine and phenylalanine included. Left in the record is the CDR3 DNA by itself, 39 bases read in frame from the first base. At the junction V is shortened by 2 bases and J by 11 bases, with 13 bases in between. The germline V gene (reference sequence) yields MNHEY for CDR1 and SMNVEV for CDR2. Using the deep immunoSEQ assay, TCR CDR3 regions were amplified from genomic DNA by multiplex PCR. Extracted genomic DNA from each cell subset was distributed evenly across all wells of several immunoSEQ 96-well plates, and each plate was treated as a replicate. Each replicate PCR for sorted subsets received approximately 220 ng genomic DNA, equal to tens of thousands of T cell genomes. Purified libraries were quantified with a Qubit 3.0 fluorometer, sized on a Bioanalyzer 2100, and re-quantified with the KAPA Library Quantification kit. Every immunoSEQ 96-well plate was sequenced on a separate single-read 150-cycle Illumina NextSeq 550 flow cell. From the authors' description of their analysis: Because the immunoSEQ output held only junctional sequences and lacked quality scores, the filtering could not match the filtering applied to full-length reads. Sequences were annotated with PyIR, a Python wrapper for IgBLAST v1.9, and V/J genes and CDR3 were assigned using IMGT germline references. Reads were removed for weak V/J assignments (E-value above 1e-6), missing CDR3, stop codons, out-of-frame junctions, or ambiguous translated residues. A V3J clonotype was defined by an identical inferred V gene, J gene, and CDR3 amino acid sequence. Percentage overlap between repertoires was computed as shared unique clonotypes divided by the size of the smaller repertoire. RTK rarefaction, the Chao1 estimator, and Recon v2.1 estimates of unobserved clonotypes were used to assess repertoire richness. Generation probabilities were computed with OLGA for all TCRbeta clonotypes obtained by the gDNA method from a few donors. Entries here come from immuneACCESS through TCRdb and include only in-frame sequences with V and J called. Some clones fail to appear in such tables; in the studies checked, an unresolved V gene covers under half of the shortfall, and the cause of the remainder is unknown. The V and J calls and the clone size are those of that table, but D and trimming were determined from the DNA. Counted in this sample were about 2.2 million clones; 80% to 95% of them appeared once. The ten top clones hold roughly 1.7% of the sample.

For the CD8 naive samples, CD45RO-negative cells were positively selected for CCR7, yielding a CD45RA+CCR7+ population from which TemRA cells were excluded. The donors were healthy, HIV-negative adults who had no recently reported acute infections or vaccinations. Every donor was a Caucasian adult residing in Nashville, Tennessee, USA. Blood was collected by leukapheresis, and PBMCs were isolated by Ficoll-Histopaque density gradient centrifugation and then cryopreserved in liquid nitrogen vapor phase. Analytical flow cytometry was used to check the purity and quantity of every magnetically sorted T cell population. Genomic DNA was isolated from every sorted fraction and measured by UV absorbance on a Nanodrop 2000c.

This TCR was sampled from a man between 18 and 35 years old in good health. Some clones in this sample may be carry-over from other donors' samples. The sequence is built from TRBV27 and TRBJ2-4, and TRBD1 may be the D gene, going by 5 matching bases. The specimen sequenced was naive CD8+ T cells from PBMCs. The cell subset or site label for this specimen denotes: CD45RA+CCR7+. The DNA is TGTGCCAGCAGTTTACAGGGTATATCGGTTCAGTACTTC. Its protein product is CASSLQGISVQYF.